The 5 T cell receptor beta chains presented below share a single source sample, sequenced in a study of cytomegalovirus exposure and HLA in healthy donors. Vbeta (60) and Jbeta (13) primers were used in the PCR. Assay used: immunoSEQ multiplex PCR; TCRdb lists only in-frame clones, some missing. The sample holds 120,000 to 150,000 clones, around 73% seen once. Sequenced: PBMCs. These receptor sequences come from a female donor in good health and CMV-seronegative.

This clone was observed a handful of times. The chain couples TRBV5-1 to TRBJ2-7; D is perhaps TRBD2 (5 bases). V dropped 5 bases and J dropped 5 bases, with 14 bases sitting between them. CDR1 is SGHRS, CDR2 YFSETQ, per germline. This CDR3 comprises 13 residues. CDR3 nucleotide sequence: TGCGCCAGCAGTGGCGGGTTTCAGGACGAGCAGTACTTC. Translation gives CASSGGFQDEQYF.

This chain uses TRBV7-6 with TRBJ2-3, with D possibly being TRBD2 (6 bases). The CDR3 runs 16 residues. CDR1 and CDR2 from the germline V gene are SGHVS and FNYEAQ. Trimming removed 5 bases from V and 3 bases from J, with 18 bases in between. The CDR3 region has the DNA TGTGCCAGCAGCCGTGAGGTAGGCGGGAATACAGATACGCAGTATTTT. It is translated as CASSREVGGNTDTQYF.

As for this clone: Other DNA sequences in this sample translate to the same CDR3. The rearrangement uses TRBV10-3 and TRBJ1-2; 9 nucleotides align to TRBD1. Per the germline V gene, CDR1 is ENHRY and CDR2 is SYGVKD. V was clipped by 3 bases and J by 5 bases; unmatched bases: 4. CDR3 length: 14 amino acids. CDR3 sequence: CAISERQGGYGYTF. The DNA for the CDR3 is TGTGCCATCAGTGAAAGACAGGGGGGTTATGGCTACACCTTC.

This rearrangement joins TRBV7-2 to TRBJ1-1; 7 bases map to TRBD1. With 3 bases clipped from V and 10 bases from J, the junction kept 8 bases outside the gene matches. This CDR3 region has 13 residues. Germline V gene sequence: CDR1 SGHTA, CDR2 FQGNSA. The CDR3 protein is CASSLGLYRGAFF. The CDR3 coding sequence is TGTGCCAGCAGCTTGGGCCTGTACAGGGGAGCTTTCTTT.

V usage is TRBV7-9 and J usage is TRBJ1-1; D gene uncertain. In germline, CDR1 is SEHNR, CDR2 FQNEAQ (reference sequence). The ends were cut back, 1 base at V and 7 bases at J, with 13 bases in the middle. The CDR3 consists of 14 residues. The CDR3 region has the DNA TGTGCCAGCAGCTTAGACCCGGTTGGACTTGAAGCTTTCTTT. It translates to CASSLDPVGLEAFF. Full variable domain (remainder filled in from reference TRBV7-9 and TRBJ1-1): DTGVSQNPRHKITKRGQNVTFRCDPISEHNRLYWYRQTLGQGPEFLTYFQNEAQLEKSRLLSDRFSAERPKGSFSTLEIQRTEQGDSAMYLCASSLDPVGLEAFFGQGTRLTVV.